The 14 T cell receptor beta chains in this list originate from one sample, sequenced in a study of blood T cell repertoires in COVID-19. The protocol was immunoSEQ multiplex PCR, while the TCRdb copy is restricted to in-frame clones and leaves out a portion. The sample has about 160,000 clones, more than 70% seen once. Sequencing was done on a sample of peripheral blood. These TCRs come from a man aged 55 to 70 with acute or convalescent COVID-19.

CDR3 DNA: TGTGCCAGCAGCTTAGTGGCGGGAACCTGGGATTCACCCCTCCACTTT. As protein: CASSLVAGTWDSPLHF. J is TRBJ1-6 and V is TRBV7-9; no reliable D call. The CDR3 runs 16 residues. Trimming took 1 base from V and 8 from J, leaving 15 bases between them. Germline V gene lookup returns CDR1 SEHNR and CDR2 FQNEAQ (reference sequence).

The chain is built from TRBV19 and TRBJ1-3; the match to TRBD1 covers 7 bases. This CDR3 has 14 residues. Per germline, CDR1 LNHDA and CDR2 SQIVND (reference sequence). J was trimmed by 4 bases and V by 8 bases; bases with no gene match: 8. CDR3 coding DNA: TGTGCCAGTGCCTTCACAGGGGCCGGAAACACCATATATTTT. Its protein is CASAFTGAGNTIYF.

The chain joins TRBV7-8 to TRBJ2-3, with 8 bases identical to TRBD1. This CDR3 has 15 residues. Unmatched junction bases numbered 6, after V lost 5 bases and J lost 2 bases. Germline V gene data show CDR1 as SGHVS and CDR2 as FQNEAQ. CDR3 loop: CASSLRQGYTDTQYF. The CDR3 DNA reads TGTGCCAGCAGCCTCCGACAGGGGTACACAGATACGCAGTATTTT. Full variable domain (outside the CDR3, taken from reference TRBV7-8 and TRBJ2-3): GAGVSQSPRYKVAKRGQDVALRCDPISGHVSLFWYQQALGQGPEFLTYFQNEAQLDKSGLPSDRFFAERPEGSVSTLKIQRTQQEDSAVYLCASSLRQGYTDTQYFGPGTRLTVL.

CDR3 sequence: CASSEWGTVTYGYTF. For the CDR3, the DNA is TGTGCCAGCAGTGAATGGGGGACTGTGACTTATGGCTACACCTTC. J is TRBJ1-2 and V is TRBV2; D is possibly TRBD1 (5 bases). The germline gives CDR1 SNHLY, CDR2 FYNNEI. This CDR3 contains 15 residues. Deletions cut 2 bases from V and 5 bases from J, with 15 bases between.

The chain employs TRBV4-2 and TRBJ1-2; 12 bases match TRBD1. V was clipped by 5 bases and J by 4 bases; unmatched bases: 5. CDR3 length equals 15 residues. Germline lookup yields CDR1 LGHNA and CDR2 YNFKEQ. The CDR3 sequence: CASSAGQGAVYGYTF. The CDR3 DNA reads as TGTGCCAGCAGCGCGGGACAGGGGGCAGTCTATGGCTACACCTTC.

This chain joins TRBV5-1 and TRBJ1-6; no clear D. Per germline, CDR1 SGHRS and CDR2 YFSETQ. The CDR3 spans 15 residues. V was pared by 5 bases and J by 10 bases, with 19 bases between. In DNA form, the CDR3 reads TGCGCCAGCAGTAGACTTGGTCCAGACGACTCACCCCTCCACTTT. It translates to CASSRLGPDDSPLHF.

This chain links TRBV2 with TRBJ2-7; possible D gene TRBD1, 9 bases. The germline gives CDR1 SNHLY, CDR2 FYNNEI. The CDR3 runs to 14 residues. Between the trimmed V and J ends, which lost 6 bases and 9 bases, there was a span of 21 bases. The DNA of the CDR3 is TGTGCCAGCAGCTTACAGGGGGCCAGCGGGGGGCAGTACTTC. Translation gives CASSLQGASGGQYF.

The chain has TRBV5-1 and TRBJ2-3, with unresolved D. CDR3 length: 18 amino acids. V dropped 1 base and J dropped 1 base, with 19 bases sitting between them. Germline V CDR1 and CDR2: SGHRS, YFSETQ. The CDR3 loop is CASSLTFLFPGGTDTQYF. The DNA for the CDR3 is TGCGCCAGCAGCTTGACATTTCTTTTTCCCGGAGGCACAGATACGCAGTATTTT.

The rearrangement links TRBV5-6 to TRBJ2-3; weak D call: TRBD2 (5 bases). Trimming removed 5 bases from V and 8 bases from J, with 15 bases in between. The CDR3 is made up of 13 amino acids. CDR1 and CDR2 (germline): SGHDT, YYEEEE. The CDR3 sequence is CASRYGEGGTQYF. CDR3 in DNA: TGTGCCAGCAGATACGGTGAGGGCGGTACGCAGTATTTT. Drawing the rest from reference TRBV5-6 and TRBJ2-3, the complete variable domain is DAGVTQSPTHLIKTRGQQVTLRCSPKSGHDTVSWYQQALGQGPQFIFQYYEEEERQRGNFPDRFSGHQFPNYSSELNVNALLLGDSALYLCASRYGEGGTQYFGPGTRLTVL.

This sequence joins TRBV15 and TRBJ2-7, with 7 positions matching TRBD2. V lost 7 bases to trimming and J lost 5 bases; unmatched junction nucleotides: 14. This CDR3 has 15 residues. Germline loops: CDR1 LNHNV, CDR2 YYDKDF (reference sequence). This CDR3 reads CATTPAGLEGNEQYF. The DNA of the CDR3 is TGTGCCACCACCCCGGCCGGACTAGAGGGAAACGAGCAGTACTTC.

The V and J genes are TRBV4-2 and TRBJ2-1; 12 positions agree with TRBD2. The CDR3 is 16 residues long. Germline V gene sequence: CDR1 LGHNA, CDR2 YNFKEQ. The junction had 2 bases not matched to a gene; V was cut back by 1 base and J by 4 bases. Here the CDR3 DNA reads TGTGCCAGCAGCCAAGGAACTAGCGGGGGGTACAATGAGCAGTTCTTC. Its protein is CASSQGTSGGYNEQFF.

V and J are TRBV3-1 (or the pseudogene TRBV3-2) and TRBJ2-3; D might be TRBD2 (7 bases). The CDR3 runs 15 residues. Germline loops: CDR1 LGHDT, CDR2 YNNKEL (reference sequence). Deletions cut 4 bases from V and 6 bases from J, with 17 bases between. CDR3 bases: TGTGCCAGCAGCCGGACCGCGGGGGCCGCCGATACGCAGTATTTT. This gives the protein CASSRTAGAADTQYF.

The genes are TRBV23-1 and TRBJ2-3; TRBD1 agrees at 7 bases. TRBV23-1 is labeled an ORF, and its function is uncertain. The CDR3 is 18 amino acids. V shed 3 bases and J 1 base; nucleotides not matched to a gene: 13. This CDR3 reads CASSHARTGEFRTDTQYF. CDR3 nucleotides: TGCGCCAGCAGTCACGCGCGAACAGGGGAATTCCGCACAGATACGCAGTATTTT.

The chain couples TRBV20-1 to TRBJ1-6; the D is unclear. Per the germline V gene, CDR1 is DFQATT and CDR2 is SNEGSKA (reference sequence). Trimming pared 3 bases from V and 7 bases from J, leaving 13 bases between. The CDR3 runs to 14 residues. In DNA form, the CDR3 reads TGCAGTGCTAGTCGGGTGGGAGGGAATTCACCCCTCCACTTT. Its translation: CSASRVGGNSPLHF.